This T cell receptor beta chain is drawn from a study of T cell changes during pregnancy in multiple sclerosis. This table comes from immunoSEQ multiplex PCR, and its TCRdb copy is limited to in-frame clones, with some not included. This sample has tens of thousands of clones, with around 94% found just once. J gave up 3 bases and V 6 bases, and 7 bases lay outside the gene matches. Looked up from germline, CDR1 is WSHSY and CDR2 is SAAADI. The CDR3 sequence is 15 residues long. V gene TRBV10-2 combines with J gene TRBJ2-7; 11 bases agree with TRBD2. This TCR derives from a female donor with multiple sclerosis, enrolled in a pregnancy study. The material was peripheral blood, obtained in the third trimester of pregnancy. CDR3 bases: TGCGCCAGCAGAGCACCTAGCGGGAGGCTCTACGAGCAGTACTTC. It codes for CASRAPSGRLYEQYF.